This entry lists 26 T cell receptor beta chains sequenced from one sample in a study of PD-1 blockade in classical Hodgkin lymphoma. All trial patients relapsed after autologous stem cell transplantation. Assay: immunoSEQ multiplex PCR; the TCRdb copy retains only in-frame clones and omits some. The sample gives about 40,000 clones, around 80% of which show up once; 10% to 15% is in the top ten. Specimen: peripheral blood mononuclear cells (PBMCs), collected at baseline. The receptors stem from a human donor with classical Hodgkin lymphoma.

The table lists this clone with a few counts. The J gene is TRBJ2-7, the V gene TRBV7-2; weak D call: TRBD1 (5 bases). Trimming removed 4 bases from V and 3 bases from J, with 10 bases in between. The CDR3 is made up of 13 amino acids. CDR1 and CDR2 from the germline V gene are SGHTA and FQGNSA. CDR3 DNA: TGTGCCAGCAGCTCCGGACACTTCTACGAGCAGTACTTC. As protein: CASSSGHFYEQYF.

V and J are TRBV6-5 and TRBJ1-1; D might be TRBD1 (5 bases). From germline, CDR1 is MNHEY and CDR2 SVGAGI. V was trimmed by 5 bases and J by 6 bases, leaving 16 bases between them. This CDR3 is 14 amino acids long. CDR3 nucleotide sequence: TGTGCCAGCAGTAGGACACGCCGGTCCGCTGAAGCTTTCTTT. This gives the protein CASSRTRRSAEAFF.

In this sample, this clone turned up once. The chain is built from TRBV5-4 and TRBJ2-3, with unresolved D. Germline CDR1 and CDR2: SGHNT and YYREEE (reference sequence). This CDR3 contains 12 residues. The V gene lost 0 bases and the J gene lost 13 bases, with 12 bases spanning the gap. In DNA form, the CDR3 reads TGTGCCAGCAGCTTGGCCGAAGGGCTCAAGTATTTT. Its translation: CASSLAEGLKYF.

The chain joins TRBV19 to TRBJ2-7; possible D gene TRBD1, 5 bases. The germline gives CDR1 LNHDA, CDR2 SQIVND (reference sequence). The CDR3 contains 15 residues. The germline V and J ends were trimmed by 4 bases and 0 bases, with 13 bases remaining between them. The CDR3 DNA reads TGTGCCAGTAGTAGGTGGTCAGGGCCCTCCTACGAGCAGTACTTC. Encoded protein: CASSRWSGPSYEQYF.

The chain recombines TRBV6-1 with TRBJ2-3; D remains unclear. The CDR3 totals 15 residues. Germline V gene sequence: CDR1 MNHNS, CDR2 SASEGT. Trimming cost V 6 bases and J 2 bases, with 15 bases left between them. The chain's CDR3 is CASRSRPVLTDTQYF. In DNA, the CDR3 is TGTGCCAGCAGGTCCCGCCCAGTTCTCACAGATACGCAGTATTTT.

The V gene is TRBV2, the J gene TRBJ2-7, with 9 nucleotides matching TRBD1. Germline-derived CDR1 and CDR2 are SNHLY and FYNNEI. J gave up 3 bases and V 4 bases, and 7 bases lay outside the gene matches. The CDR3 is 15 residues long. The CDR3 loop reads CASSGRDRAIYEQYF. The CDR3 DNA sequence: TGTGCCAGCAGTGGCCGGGACAGGGCCATCTACGAGCAGTACTTC.

The table lists this clone with a few counts. The chain has TRBV7-9 and TRBJ1-2; tentative D call: TRBD1 (5 bases). Germline V gene data show CDR1 as SEHNR and CDR2 as FQNEAQ (reference sequence). The V end lost 0 bases, the J end lost 7 bases, and 15 bases lay between the germline ends. The CDR3 sequence is 15 residues long. This CDR3 is CASSLAPGVSGGYTF. The CDR3, as DNA: TGTGCCAGCAGCTTAGCCCCGGGGGTTTCGGGTGGCTACACCTTC.

This chain joins TRBV11-2 and TRBJ1-2; no definite D call. V shed 5 bases and J shed 0 bases, with 16 bases lying between them. The CDR3 totals 16 residues. Germline-derived CDR1 and CDR2 are SGHAT and FQNNGV. CDR3 in amino acids: CASSPRPRPSNYGYTF. The CDR3, as DNA: TGTGCCAGCAGCCCCCGGCCGAGACCCTCTAACTATGGCTACACCTTC.

Points on this clone: Compared with germline, one end of the junction differs, possibly owing to a read error. The chain combines TRBV6-4 with TRBJ2-5; the D gene could be TRBD1 or TRBD2 (7 bases each). The CDR3 extends over 13 amino acids. CDR1 MRHNA and CDR2 SNTAGT come from the germline V gene. The CDR3 protein is CASGDREGETQYF. The CDR3, as DNA: TGTGCCAGCGGTGACAGGGAGGGGGAGACCCAGTACTTC.

The rearrangement joins TRBV11-3 to TRBJ2-2, with 9 bases identical to TRBD2. Per germline, CDR1 SGHNT and CDR2 YENEEA. This CDR3 spans 14 amino acids. Germline trimming cut 5 bases from V and 5 bases from J; bases unmatched to any gene: 3. CDR3 sequence: CASSVTSGTGELFF. The CDR3 region has the DNA TGTGCCAGCAGCGTGACTAGCGGAACCGGGGAGCTGTTTTTT.

This chain joins TRBV9 and TRBJ2-1; D tentatively fits TRBD1 or TRBD2 (5 bases each). Germline values: CDR1 SGDLS, CDR2 YYNGEE. CDR3 length: 15 amino acids. The V end lost 3 bases, the J end lost 2 bases, and 12 bases lay between the germline ends. The CDR3 is CASSARLGAYNEQFF. The CDR3 DNA is TGTGCCAGCAGCGCGAGACTGGGGGCCTACAATGAGCAGTTCTTC.

The chain joins TRBV5-6 to TRBJ2-7, with D possibly matching TRBD1 (6 bases). The V and J ends lost 2 bases and 0 bases respectively, with 6 bases between them. The CDR3 runs 13 residues. Germline lookup yields CDR1 SGHDT and CDR2 YYEEEE. Here the CDR3 DNA reads TGTGCCAGCAGCTTCAGGGGCTCCTACGAGCAGTACTTC. This translates into CASSFRGSYEQYF.

The J gene is TRBJ2-1, the V gene TRBV25-1, with 8 bases identical to TRBD2. V shed 3 bases and J 8 bases; nucleotides not matched to a gene: 12. The CDR3 consists of 16 residues. Per the germline V gene, CDR1 is MGHDK and CDR2 is SYGVNS. The CDR3 region is CASSDGLAYTRDEQFF. CDR3 coding DNA: TGTGCCAGCAGTGACGGACTAGCCTACACGAGGGATGAGCAGTTCTTC.

V gene TRBV2 combines with J gene TRBJ2-3; possibly TRBD2 for D (5 bases). This CDR3 comprises 13 residues. V was clipped by 2 bases and J by 4 bases, with 7 bases between them. Germline V lookup: CDR1 SNHLY, CDR2 FYNNEI. This CDR3 reads CASSELRADTQYF. CDR3 nucleotide sequence: TGTGCCAGCAGTGAATTGAGGGCAGATACGCAGTATTTT.

J is TRBJ1-2 and V is TRBV11-3; D remains unclear. Germline V CDR1 and CDR2: SGHNT, YENEEA. This CDR3 region has 13 residues. V lost 7 bases and J 2 bases, leaving 11 bases between the germline ends. The CDR3 protein is CASKWQLNYGYTF. The DNA of the CDR3 is TGTGCCAGCAAGTGGCAGTTGAACTATGGCTACACCTTC.

The genes are TRBV6-1 and TRBJ1-2, with D possibly being TRBD1 (5 bases). The CDR3 contains 15 residues. Per the germline V gene, CDR1 is MNHNS and CDR2 is SASEGT. Trimming pared 2 bases from V and 2 bases from J, leaving 12 bases between. The CDR3 region has the DNA TGTGCCAGCAGTGAATTCACAGGCCCAAACTATGGCTACACCTTC. Protein product: CASSEFTGPNYGYTF.

V and J are TRBV27 and TRBJ1-2, with D unresolved. V was trimmed by 5 bases and J by 4 bases, leaving 17 bases between them. This CDR3 spans 15 amino acids. CDR1 and CDR2 from the germline V gene are MNHEY and SMNVEV (reference sequence). The CDR3 loop reads CASSPSRSGIYGYTF. CDR3 nucleotides: TGTGCCAGCAGTCCCAGCAGATCGGGAATCTATGGCTACACCTTC.

The chain couples TRBV14 to TRBJ2-1; D not certain. The CDR3 extends over 14 amino acids. Trimming cost V 5 bases and J 3 bases, with 11 bases left between them. CDR1 and CDR2 from the germline V gene are SGHDN and FVKESK. CDR3 region: CASSGRSIYNEQFF. The CDR3 bases are TGTGCCAGCAGCGGGCGGTCGATCTACAATGAGCAGTTCTTC.

The gene calls are TRBV5-4 and TRBJ2-7; possible D gene TRBD1, 5 bases. This CDR3 has 13 residues. Germline lookup yields CDR1 SGHNT and CDR2 YYREEE (reference sequence). Trimming took 1 base from V and 5 from J, leaving 10 bases between them. CDR3 protein: CASSLSSGNEQYF. In nucleotides, the CDR3 is TGTGCCAGCAGCTTGTCATCAGGGAACGAGCAGTACTTC.

This clone has more than one count but fewer than ten. This chain joins TRBV7-9 and TRBJ1-4, with a weak D call TRBD1 (6 bases). CDR1 and CDR2 (germline): SEHNR, FQNEAQ (reference sequence). The V end lost 5 bases, the J end lost 8 bases, and 15 bases lay between the germline ends. The CDR3 consists of 14 residues. CDR3 nucleotide sequence: TGTGCCAGCAGCCCAAACGAAGACAGGGAAAAACTGTTTTTT. Translation gives CASSPNEDREKLFF. Using reference TRBV7-9 and TRBJ1-4 for the parts outside the CDR3, the full variable domain is DTGVSQNPRHKITKRGQNVTFRCDPISEHNRLYWYRQTLGQGPEFLTYFQNEAQLEKSRLLSDRFSAERPKGSFSTLEIQRTEQGDSAMYLCASSPNEDREKLFFGSGTQLSVL.

The chain uses TRBV2 and TRBJ2-2; 10 nucleotides align to TRBD2. Trimming removed 4 bases from V and 7 bases from J; junction bases left unmatched: 3. The CDR3 sequence is 14 residues long. Per germline, CDR1 SNHLY and CDR2 FYNNEI. CDR3 sequence: CASSALAGVGELFF. CDR3 coding DNA: TGTGCCAGCAGTGCTCTAGCGGGGGTCGGGGAGCTGTTTTTT.

This clone was recorded once. V gene TRBV6-5 combines with J gene TRBJ2-1; D is unclear. V gave up 6 bases and J gave up 5 bases, with 11 bases separating them. Germline V gives CDR1 MNHEY, CDR2 SVGAGI. CDR3 length equals 13 residues. The CDR3 coding sequence is TGTGCCAGCAGCCACCCGCGCCACAATGAGCAGTTCTTC. This translates into CASSHPRHNEQFF.

For the CDR3, the DNA is TGCGCCAGCAGCCAAGGGACACAAGCCAAAAACATTCAGTACTTC. This codes for CASSQGTQAKNIQYF. This chain connects TRBV4-3 to TRBJ2-4, with D possibly TRBD1 on 5 matching bases. The germline V gene has CDR1 LGHNA and CDR2 YSLEER. V was trimmed by 1 base and J by 0 bases, leaving 7 bases between them. CDR3 size: 15 residues.

This clone occurred a few times. The J gene is TRBJ1-2, the V gene TRBV9; 7 nucleotides match TRBD1. The CDR3 runs to 14 residues. The V segment lost 4 bases and the J segment 5 bases; nucleotides outside the gene matches: 8. Germline-derived CDR1 and CDR2 are SGDLS and YYNGEE. The DNA of the CDR3 is TGTGCCAGCAGCTCAATTCAGGGGGATTATGGCTACACCTTC. It encodes CASSSIQGDYGYTF.

In nucleotides, the CDR3 is TGCGCCAGCAGCGTTAACAGGCTCGCGAACACCGGGGAGCTGTTTTTT. Protein product: CASSVNRLANTGELFF. The chain recombines TRBV4-1 with TRBJ2-2; possible D gene TRBD1, 5 bases. The V end lost 5 bases, the J end lost 0 bases, and 13 bases lay between the germline ends. Per the germline V gene, CDR1 is MGHRA and CDR2 is YSYEKL. CDR3 length: 16 amino acids.

V is TRBV7-9 and J is TRBJ1-2, with a possible D match to TRBD1 (5 bases). The ends were cut back, 3 bases at V and 0 bases at J, with 8 bases in the middle. This CDR3 region has 14 residues. Germline loops: CDR1 SEHNR, CDR2 FQNEAQ (reference sequence). CDR3 bases: TGTGCCAGCAGCTTGGGGACGACTAACTATGGCTACACCTTC. It codes for CASSLGTTNYGYTF.